What follows are 26 T cell receptor beta chains derived from one specimen sequenced in a study of blood T cell repertoires in COVID-19. Clones were read by immunoSEQ multiplex PCR, and TCRdb kept only the in-frame ones, dropping some. The sample yields 130,000 to 150,000 clones, about four fifths seen once. Material for sequencing was PBMCs or T cells enriched from blood (not recorded which). The receptors come from a woman aged 45-59 years who had been exposed to COVID-19.

J is TRBJ1-1 and V is TRBV7-3; 9 bases fit TRBD1. The germline V gene encodes CDR1 SGHTA and CDR2 FQGTGA. The V gene end was trimmed by 1 base and the J gene end by 6 bases; junction bases not matched to a gene: 0. The CDR3 consists of 13 residues. The CDR3 sequence: CASSLRQGAEAFF. CDR3 DNA: TGTGCCAGCAGCTTAAGACAGGGGGCTGAAGCTTTCTTT.

The rearrangement joins TRBV11-2 to TRBJ2-4; 10 bases match TRBD2. The V gene's germline CDR1 is SGHAT and CDR2 FQNNGV. CDR3 length: 15 amino acids. The V segment lost 5 bases and the J segment 6 bases; nucleotides outside the gene matches: 7. CDR3 region: CASSPPGLAVNIQYF. The CDR3, as DNA: TGTGCCAGCAGCCCCCCCGGACTAGCGGTAAACATTCAGTACTTC.

The chain carries TRBV7-2 and TRBJ1-1, with D perhaps TRBD1 (5 bases). V lost 5 bases and J 4 bases, leaving 11 bases between the germline ends. The germline V gene encodes CDR1 SGHTA and CDR2 FQGNSA. This CDR3 is 13 amino acids long. The CDR3 bases are TGTGCCAGCAGCCCGGGACTAGTCACTGAAGCTTTCTTT. Translated, it gives CASSPGLVTEAFF.

A remark on this clone: This clone may be a read error of a much larger clone one base away. The CDR3 here is CASNLGAYGYTF. CDR3 in DNA: TGTGCCAGCAATTTGGGGGCCTATGGCTACACCTTC. V usage is TRBV27 and J usage is TRBJ1-2; maybe TRBD1 (6 bases). With 7 bases removed from V and 4 bases from J, the gap between germline ends came to 10 bases. The CDR3 runs to 12 residues. Germline V gene sequence: CDR1 MNHEY, CDR2 SMNVEV (reference sequence).

The chain uses TRBV29-1 and TRBJ2-1, with 7 bases matching TRBD2. J gave up 2 bases and V 4 bases, and 5 bases lay outside the gene matches. This CDR3 is built from 14 residues. Per the germline V gene, CDR1 is SQVTM and CDR2 is ANQGSEA. The CDR3 bases are TGCAGCGTTGTCGGGGGGATCACCTACAATGAGCAGTTCTTC. Its protein is CSVVGGITYNEQFF.

With regard to this clone: The same CDR3 arises from other DNA sequences in this sample as well. The chain couples TRBV7-2 to TRBJ2-5; D unresolved. The CDR3 consists of 13 residues. The germline CDR1 and CDR2 sequences are SGHTA and FQGNSA. The ends were cut back, 6 bases at V and 1 base at J, with 9 bases in the middle. The CDR3 reads CASSSSVQETQYF. The CDR3 DNA reads as TGTGCCAGCAGTAGCAGCGTCCAAGAGACCCAGTACTTC.

J is TRBJ2-2 and V is TRBV3-1 (or the pseudogene TRBV3-2); perhaps TRBD1 as D (5 bases). This CDR3 has 16 amino acids. Trimming cost V 1 base and J 5 bases, with 14 bases left between them. Germline CDR1 LGHDT, CDR2 YNNKEL (reference sequence). CDR3 in amino acids: CASSQVATVGTGELFF. In DNA, the CDR3 is TGTGCCAGCAGCCAAGTTGCGACAGTGGGGACCGGGGAGCTGTTTTTT.

The chain uses TRBV10-2 and TRBJ1-2; 9 bases line up with TRBD1. From germline, CDR1 is WSHSY and CDR2 SAAADI. The CDR3 extends over 16 amino acids. Germline trimming cut 3 bases from V and 2 bases from J; bases unmatched to any gene: 7. This chain's CDR3 is CASSDRYRGQNYGYTF. For the CDR3, the DNA is TGCGCCAGCAGTGACCGTTACAGGGGGCAGAACTATGGCTACACCTTC.

The genes are TRBV3-1 (or the pseudogene TRBV3-2) and TRBJ2-5; D is perhaps TRBD1 (6 bases). The CDR3 consists of 17 residues. Germline V CDR1 and CDR2: LGHDT, YNNKEL (reference sequence). The V and J ends lost 4 bases and 5 bases respectively, with 23 bases between them. Written as DNA, the CDR3 is TGTGCCAGCAGCCCCTTAGACGGAACAGGGACGGAGGAGACCCAGTACTTC. Translated: CASSPLDGTGTEETQYF.

This clone has at least ten counts. CDR3 nucleotide sequence: TGTGCCAGCAGACGTACAGGGGCTGAAGCTTTCTTT. Protein sequence: CASRRTGAEAFF. The chain employs TRBV6-5 and TRBJ1-1; 7 nucleotides line up with TRBD1. J lost 6 bases, V lost 6 bases, and 4 bases had no gene match. The CDR3 covers 12 residues. Per the germline V gene, CDR1 is MNHEY and CDR2 is SVGAGI.

The J gene is TRBJ2-7, the V gene TRBV15; a possible D gene is TRBD2 (6 bases). V was trimmed by 4 bases and J by 0 bases, leaving 7 bases between them. The CDR3 has 13 residues. CDR1 and CDR2 (germline): LNHNV, YYDKDF (reference sequence). CDR3 in amino acids: CATSTDYSYEQYF. In nucleotides, the CDR3 is TGTGCCACCAGCACGGACTACTCCTACGAGCAGTACTTC. Based on the CDR3 plus reference TRBV15 and TRBJ2-7, the full variable domain is DAMVIQNPRYQVTQFGKPVTLSCSQTLNHNVMYWYQQKSSQAPKLLFHYYDKDFNNEADTPDNFQSRRPNTSFCFLDIRSPGLGDTAMYLCATSTDYSYEQYFGPGTRLTVT.

The V and J genes are TRBV5-8 and TRBJ2-7, with 7 bases lining up with TRBD1. Looked up from germline, CDR1 is SGHTS and CDR2 is YDEGEE. Trimming took 2 bases from V and 4 from J; bases not matched to a gene: 3. The CDR3 is 13 residues long. The CDR3 loop reads CASSFGTEYEQYF. The CDR3 region has the DNA TGTGCCAGCAGCTTTGGGACAGAATACGAGCAGTACTTC.

This clone has a handful of counts. The chain carries TRBV6-1 and TRBJ2-7; 8 bases agree with TRBD2. This CDR3 contains 17 residues. The J segment lost 6 bases and the V segment lost 1 base, leaving 14 bases of the junction unmatched. CDR1 is MNHNS, CDR2 SASEGT, per germline. The CDR3 DNA sequence: TGTGCCAGCAGTGAAGTGTGGGGGGGGACTAGTACGTTCGAGCAGTACTTC. Its protein is CASSEVWGGTSTFEQYF.

V usage is TRBV5-4 and J usage is TRBJ1-1, with 7 bases identical to TRBD1. There are 15 residues in the CDR3. The germline V gene has CDR1 SGHNT and CDR2 YYREEE (reference sequence). After removal of 0 bases from V and 1 base from J, the junction contained 3 bases not matched to a gene. The CDR3 nucleotides read TGTGCCAGCAGCTTGGAGGGGGCTAGGAACACTGAAGCTTTCTTT. The encoded protein is CASSLEGARNTEAFF. The whole variable domain, filled in from reference TRBV5-4 and TRBJ1-1, reads ETGVTQSPTHLIKTRGQQVTLRCSSQSGHNTVSWYQQALGQGPQFIFQYYREEENGRGNFPPRFSGLQFPNYSSELNVNALELDDSALYLCASSLEGARNTEAFFGQGTRLTVV.

This chain connects TRBV6-5 to TRBJ1-6; D ambiguous. The CDR3 sequence is 15 residues long. Trimming took 2 bases from V and 0 from J, leaving 5 bases between them. Per the germline V gene, CDR1 is MNHEY and CDR2 is SVGAGI. The DNA of the CDR3 is TGTGCCAGCAGTTACAGGAGCTCCTATAATTCACCCCTCCACTTT. Its protein is CASSYRSSYNSPLHF.

V usage is TRBV18 and J usage is TRBJ1-3; D not resolved. The CDR3 is 15 residues long. CDR1 is KGHSH and CDR2 is LQKENI in the germline V gene. V lost 1 base to trimming and J lost 0 bases, with 7 bases between them. This CDR3 reads CASSPRQNSGNTIYF. The DNA of the CDR3 is TGTGCCAGCTCACCACGGCAGAACTCTGGAAACACCATATATTTT.

The chain carries TRBV5-1 and TRBJ2-1; TRBD2 aligns across 9 bases. CDR3 length equals 16 residues. CDR1 and CDR2 (germline): SGHRS, YFSETQ. V shed 4 bases, J shed 4 bases, and the junction held 9 bases outside the gene matches. The CDR3 sequence: CASSPTEAGGYNEQFF. The DNA of the CDR3 is TGCGCCAGCAGCCCAACTGAAGCGGGAGGTTACAATGAGCAGTTCTTC.

V is TRBV30 and J is TRBJ1-2; D remains unclear. V lost 4 bases to trimming and J lost 8 bases, with 14 bases between them. Germline V gives CDR1 GTSNPN, CDR2 SVGIG (reference sequence). The CDR3 covers 12 residues. The chain's CDR3 is CAWTMAQVGYTF. CDR3 DNA sequence: TGTGCCTGGACCATGGCCCAGGTCGGCTACACCTTC. The full variable domain, rest sourced from reference TRBV30 and TRBJ1-2, is SQTIHQWPATLVQPVGSPLSLECTVEGTSNPNLYWYRQAAGRGLQLLFYSVGIGQISSEVPQNLSASRPQDRQFILSSKKLLLSDSGFYLCAWTMAQVGYTFGSGTRLTVV.

The chain links TRBV27 to TRBJ2-2; D is possibly TRBD2 (5 bases). The CDR3 sequence is 12 residues long. The germline gives CDR1 MNHEY, CDR2 SMNVEV (reference sequence). V lost 8 bases to trimming and J lost 6 bases, with 10 bases between them. As DNA, the CDR3 is TGTGCCAGCGGGAGCGTTGCCGGGGAGCTGTTTTTT. Translated: CASGSVAGELFF.

The V and J genes are TRBV29-1 and TRBJ1-5; TRBD1 matches at 9 bases. V lost 4 bases to trimming and J lost 4 bases; unmatched junction nucleotides: 2. The CDR3 is 13 residues long. Per the germline V gene, CDR1 is SQVTM and CDR2 is ANQGSEA. CDR3: CSVGTGANQPQHF. DNA for the CDR3: TGCAGCGTTGGGACAGGGGCAAATCAGCCCCAGCATTTT.

In DNA form, the CDR3 reads TGTGCCAGCAGCTTTTTAGGCCGGGGGACCGGGGAGCTGTTTTTT. Its translation is CASSFLGRGTGELFF. The V and J genes are TRBV7-9 and TRBJ2-2, with a tentative D call TRBD2 (6 bases). The CDR3 has 15 residues. Trimming took 3 bases from V and 5 from J, leaving 13 bases between them. Germline-derived CDR1 and CDR2 are SEHNR and FQNEAQ (reference sequence).

The chain is built from TRBV19 and TRBJ1-2; no clear D gene. The germline gives CDR1 LNHDA, CDR2 SQIVND (reference sequence). V lost 0 bases to trimming and J lost 4 bases, with 9 bases between them. The CDR3 runs to 14 residues. Here the CDR3 reads CASSIDGVGYGYTF. The CDR3 DNA is TGTGCCAGTAGTATAGACGGGGTCGGCTATGGCTACACCTTC.

The genes are TRBV9 and TRBJ1-2; a possible D gene is TRBD1 (5 bases). Deletions cut 0 bases from V and 4 bases from J, with 10 bases between. The germline V gene encodes CDR1 SGDLS and CDR2 YYNGEE. The CDR3 loop spans 14 amino acids. The chain's CDR3 is CASSVGTQSYGYTF. The CDR3, as DNA: TGTGCCAGCAGCGTAGGGACACAAAGCTATGGCTACACCTTC.

The V gene is TRBV4-3, the J gene TRBJ1-1, with a weak D call TRBD1 (5 bases). With 1 base removed from V and 7 bases from J, the gap between germline ends came to 10 bases. The germline V gene encodes CDR1 LGHNA and CDR2 YSLEER. The length of the CDR3 is 13 residues. The CDR3 bases are TGCGCCAGCAGCCAAGTCCCAGGGCTTGAAGCTTTCTTT. As protein: CASSQVPGLEAFF.

The V call is TRBV4-2, the J call TRBJ2-5, with 9 bases identical to TRBD2. The CDR3 is 16 residues long. V lost 4 bases, J lost 1 base, and 7 bases stayed unmatched. Germline CDR1 is LGHNA and CDR2 is YNFKEQ. CDR3 in amino acids: CASSPAAGGGQETQYF. For the CDR3, the DNA is TGTGCCAGCAGCCCAGCAGCGGGGGGCGGCCAAGAGACCCAGTACTTC.

J is TRBJ2-7 and V is TRBV7-2; 10 bases align to TRBD2. Germline CDR1 SGHTA, CDR2 FQGNSA. V shed 2 bases, J shed 3 bases, and the junction held 4 bases outside the gene matches. The CDR3 sequence is 15 residues long. CDR3 bases: TGTGCCAGCAGCTTAAGGACTAGCGGTGTCTACGAGCAGTACTTC. The encoded protein is CASSLRTSGVYEQYF. The variable domain in full, with the rest retrieved from reference TRBV7-2 and TRBJ2-7, is GAGVSQSPSNKVTEKGKDVELRCDPISGHTALYWYRQSLGQGLEFLIYFQGNSAPDKSGLPSDRFSAERTGGSVSTLTIQRTQQEDSAVYLCASSLRTSGVYEQYFGPGTRLTVT.